These 27 T cell receptor beta chains originate from one sample sequenced in a study of post-analysis software for immune sequencing data. Notes on the study in general: Five TRBV segments, including TRBV5-6, TRBV5-1 and TRBV20-1, were more frequent in patients than controls.

The antigens for these receptors are not known. Each TCR beta cDNA library carried unique molecular identifiers. TCRdb reanalysed the PCR reads using MiXCR and keeps one entry per CDR3 protein. The repertoire holds about 570,000 distinct CDR3 sequences, with around 34% as singletons. The specimen sequenced was blood. The receptors were gathered from a girl younger than 18 with multiple sclerosis.

This clonotype was picked up a small number of times. The rearrangement joins TRBV20-1 to TRBJ2-3; tentatively, D is TRBD1 (5 bases). V was cut by 3 bases and J by 6 bases, with 13 bases left in between. This CDR3 has 13 amino acids. Germline-derived CDR1 and CDR2 are DFQATT and SNEGSKA (reference sequence). CDR3 nucleotide sequence: TGCAGTGCTAGTGGCAGGGCTGGGGATACGCAGTATTTT. This encodes CSASGRAGDTQYF.

This clonotype was observed a handful of times. This chain uses TRBV5-5 with TRBJ2-2; D is possibly TRBD2 (7 bases). Trimming took 7 bases from V and 4 from J, leaving 20 bases between them. Per the germline V gene, CDR1 is SGHKS and CDR2 is YYEKEE (reference sequence). The CDR3 has 16 residues. The CDR3 bases are TGTGCCAGCGGTTCTAGGGGGGGTCGCCCCACCGGGGAGCTGTTTTTT. This translates into CASGSRGGRPTGELFF.

This clonotype turned up a few times. This chain links TRBV5-1 with TRBJ2-3; 8 bases align to TRBD1. This CDR3 comprises 14 residues. Per the germline V gene, CDR1 is SGHRS and CDR2 is YFSETQ. The junction had 5 bases not matched to a gene; V was cut back by 5 bases and J by 3 bases. The DNA of the CDR3 is TGCGCCAGCAGGAGGGGGGACAGGACAGATACGCAGTATTTT. Translated: CASRRGDRTDTQYF.

The chain couples TRBV20-1 to TRBJ2-4; no clear D gene. This CDR3 has 10 amino acids. Looked up from germline, CDR1 is DFQATT and CDR2 is SNEGSKA (reference sequence). The CDR3: CRGVGNIQYF. The DNA for the CDR3 is TGCAGGGGCGTGGGGAACATTCAGTACTTC.

The chain links TRBV10-3 to TRBJ2-3; 8 nucleotides match TRBD2. V shed 4 bases and J 2 bases; nucleotides not matched to a gene: 5. Germline lookup yields CDR1 ENHRY and CDR2 SYGVKD. The CDR3 is made up of 15 amino acids. CDR3 DNA sequence: TGTGCCATCAGTGGGCGGGGGGCCATCACAGATACGCAGTATTTT. It specifies CAISGRGAITDTQYF.

The V and J genes are TRBV7-6 and TRBJ2-1; D ambiguous. The V end was cut by 5 bases, the J end by 0 bases, with 11 bases between. Germline CDR1 reads SGHVS; CDR2 reads FNYEAQ. This CDR3 is built from 15 residues. The DNA of the CDR3 is TGTGCCAGCAGCCCACAGAGGAGCTCCTACAATGAGCAGTTCTTC. This encodes CASSPQRSSYNEQFF.

CDR3 in DNA: TGTGCCAGCAGTCCCGGGGGGCAGCCCCAGCATTTT. Its translation is CASSPGGQPQHF. The genes are TRBV28 and TRBJ1-5; D may be TRBD1 (5 bases). Germline CDR1 is MDHEN and CDR2 is SYDVKM. This CDR3 is built from 12 residues. V was shortened by 5 bases and J by 7 bases, with 9 bases between the two germline ends.

Ten or more counts support this clonotype. The V gene is TRBV20-1, the J gene TRBJ2-5; D may be TRBD2 (5 bases). The germline V gene has CDR1 DFQATT and CDR2 SNEGSKA (reference sequence). The CDR3 loop spans 11 amino acids. The V and J ends lost 1 base and 5 bases respectively, with 5 bases between them. The CDR3 loop is CSARGGETQYF. As DNA, the CDR3 is TGCAGTGCTAGAGGAGGGGAGACCCAGTACTTC.

The chain employs TRBV25-1 and TRBJ2-1, with TRBD2 identical over 9 bases. The CDR3 length is 16 residues. Looked up from germline, CDR1 is MGHDK and CDR2 is SYGVNS. The V gene end was trimmed by 1 base and the J gene end by 2 bases; junction bases not matched to a gene: 3. CDR3 nucleotide sequence: TGTGCCAGCAGTGAATCAGGCGGGAGGGCCTACAATGAGCAGTTCTTC. Translated, it gives CASSESGGRAYNEQFF.

This chain uses TRBV3-1 with TRBJ2-5; 7 bases are a match to TRBD2. Germline assignment: CDR1 LGHDT and CDR2 YNNKEL (reference sequence). CDR3 size: 15 residues. With V trimmed by 6 bases and J by 3 bases, 10 bases remained unmatched. In DNA form, the CDR3 reads TGTGCCAGCAGTCATCTTGGACTAGGGGAAGAGACCCAGTACTTC. Its protein product is CASSHLGLGEETQYF.

V and J are TRBV5-6 and TRBJ2-6, with 7 bases fitting TRBD1. The CDR3 covers 19 residues. The ends lost 0 bases at V and 0 bases at J; junction bases unmatched: 9. The V gene's germline CDR1 is SGHDT and CDR2 YYEEEE. CDR3 nucleotides: TGTGCCAGCAGCTTGGATGGCGCAGGGGGATACTCTGGGGCCAACGTCCTGACTTTC. Protein sequence: CASSLDGAGGYSGANVLTF.

The V call is TRBV20-1, the J call TRBJ1-4; D uncertain. There are 17 residues in the CDR3. Germline V gene data show CDR1 as DFQATT and CDR2 as SNEGSKA (reference sequence). V lost 0 bases to trimming and J lost 0 bases, with 14 bases between them. CDR3 in DNA: TGCAGTGCTAGAGATGGAAGAACTGGCCCAACTAATGAAAAACTGTTTTTT. This sequence encodes CSARDGRTGPTNEKLFF.

This clonotype appeared a few times. The rearrangement links TRBV6-1 to TRBJ1-5; no reliable D call. Germline CDR1 MNHNS, CDR2 SASEGT. V was trimmed by 5 bases and J by 0 bases, leaving 17 bases between them. The CDR3 loop spans 17 amino acids. For the CDR3, the DNA is TGTGCCAGCAGTCAATACCCAGCCGGTAATAGCAATCAGCCCCAGCATTTT. The encoded protein is CASSQYPAGNSNQPQHF.

The chain is built from TRBV9 and TRBJ2-1; no reliable D call. Germline CDR1 reads SGDLS; CDR2 reads YYNGEE. CDR3 length equals 14 residues. V gave up 0 bases and J gave up 8 bases, with 12 bases separating them. CDR3 amino acids: CASSVDSSGHEQFF. The CDR3 coding sequence is TGTGCCAGCAGCGTAGACTCCTCCGGTCATGAGCAGTTCTTC.

The J gene is TRBJ2-1, the V gene TRBV6-2 or TRBV6-3; 8 nucleotides line up with TRBD2. Germline CDR1 is MNHEY and CDR2 is SVGEGT. The V segment lost 10 bases and the J segment 7 bases; nucleotides outside the gene matches: 12. This CDR3 spans 14 amino acids. The DNA for the CDR3 is TGTGCCACCATTAGCGGGGTCCTCAGGAATGAGCAGTTCTTC. It yields the protein CATISGVLRNEQFF.

This clonotype appeared a few times. The rearrangement uses TRBV5-1 and TRBJ2-5; weak D call: TRBD2 (6 bases). This CDR3 spans 15 amino acids. Germline V lookup: CDR1 SGHRS, CDR2 YFSETQ. Trimming took 0 bases from V and 2 from J, leaving 11 bases between them. The CDR3 sequence is CASSLVDGGQETQYF. DNA of the CDR3: TGCGCCAGCAGCTTGGTGGATGGGGGGCAAGAGACCCAGTACTTC.

The V gene is TRBV28, the J gene TRBJ2-6; 10 bases fit TRBD1. The V gene end was trimmed by 6 bases and the J gene end by 1 base; junction bases not matched to a gene: 9. This CDR3 spans 18 amino acids. Germline lookup yields CDR1 MDHEN and CDR2 SYDVKM. The CDR3, as DNA: TGTGCCAGCAGGGTTACCGGGACAGGGGCGTCTGGGGCCAACGTCCTGACTTTC. As protein: CASRVTGTGASGANVLTF.

V usage is TRBV20-1 and J usage is TRBJ2-3; D call uncertain. The CDR3 totals 12 residues. V was trimmed by 5 bases and J by 1 base, leaving 7 bases between them. The germline CDR1 and CDR2 sequences are DFQATT and SNEGSKA (reference sequence). CDR3 loop: CSAVLGTDTQYF. In DNA, the CDR3 is TGCAGTGCTGTCCTGGGCACAGATACGCAGTATTTT.

This rearrangement joins TRBV3-1 to TRBJ1-2; 7 nucleotides agree with TRBD1. The V segment lost 6 bases and the J segment 6 bases; nucleotides outside the gene matches: 7. The germline gives CDR1 LGHDT, CDR2 YNNKEL (reference sequence). This CDR3 is 13 amino acids long. The CDR3 bases are TGTGCCAGCAGTCTTCGACAGGGTGATGGCTACACCTTC. Amino acids: CASSLRQGDGYTF.

This clonotype has a handful of counts. This rearrangement joins TRBV6-5 to TRBJ2-1; D possibly uses TRBD1 or TRBD2 (6 bases each). Germline V CDR1 and CDR2: MNHEY, SVGAGI. This CDR3 region has 16 residues. V lost 6 bases and J lost 3, with 18 bases in between. The CDR3 DNA follows: TGTGCCAGCAGCAGAAATAGGGGGGCGGTCTACAATGAGCAGTTCTTC. This encodes CASSRNRGAVYNEQFF.

This clonotype turned up a few times. J is TRBJ1-5 and V is TRBV14; D unresolved. Germline V gene data show CDR1 as SGHDN and CDR2 as FVKESK. Between the trimmed V and J ends, which lost 4 bases and 3 bases, there was a span of 7 bases. The CDR3 has 13 residues. The CDR3 protein is CASSPGFNQPQHF. CDR3 coding DNA: TGTGCCAGCAGCCCGGGGTTCAATCAGCCCCAGCATTTT.

This clonotype has only a few counts. This rearrangement joins TRBV2 to TRBJ2-3, with a tentative D call TRBD2 (5 bases). The germline gives CDR1 SNHLY, CDR2 FYNNEI. V dropped 5 bases and J dropped 2 bases, with 11 bases sitting between them. The CDR3 is made up of 14 amino acids. For the CDR3, the DNA is TGTGCCAGCAGTCGGACTGGGGTCACAGATACGCAGTATTTT. This sequence encodes CASSRTGVTDTQYF. The full variable domain, completed using reference TRBV2 and TRBJ2-3, is EPEVTQTPSHQVTQMGQEVILRCVPISNHLYFYWYRQILGQKVEFLVSFYNNEISEKSEIFDDQFSVERPDGSNFTLKIRSTKLEDSAMYFCASSRTGVTDTQYFGPGTRLTVL.

The chain employs TRBV3-1 and TRBJ2-4; maybe TRBD1 (6 bases). This CDR3 is built from 15 residues. From germline, CDR1 is LGHDT and CDR2 YNNKEL (reference sequence). V was pared by 1 base and J by 1 base, with 8 bases between. The chain's CDR3 is CASSQAGVAKNIQYF. CDR3 nucleotides: TGTGCCAGCAGCCAAGCAGGGGTGGCCAAAAACATTCAGTACTTC.

V usage is TRBV20-1 and J usage is TRBJ2-3; 9 positions match TRBD1. Trimming cost V 5 bases and J 3 bases; bases outside gene matches: 9. CDR3 length: 15 amino acids. Germline CDR1 reads DFQATT; CDR2 reads SNEGSKA (reference sequence). DNA of the CDR3: TGCAGTGCTTGGACGGGACAGGGCCGAACAGATACGCAGTATTTT. Residues: CSAWTGQGRTDTQYF.

The chain joins TRBV5-1 to TRBJ2-7, with no clear D. This CDR3 has 16 amino acids. The germline V gene encodes CDR1 SGHRS and CDR2 YFSETQ. Deletions cut 4 bases from V and 3 bases from J, with 20 bases between. The CDR3 DNA follows: TGCGCCAGCAGCCCCTCTCCGCAAGGACGTGACTACGAGCAGTACTTC. It encodes CASSPSPQGRDYEQYF.

The V call is TRBV3-1, the J call TRBJ2-2; D is perhaps TRBD2 (6 bases). CDR3 size: 15 residues. Germline assignment: CDR1 LGHDT and CDR2 YNNKEL (reference sequence). The V end lost 8 bases, the J end lost 8 bases, and 21 bases lay between the germline ends. CDR3 sequence reads: CASGEDTLTVGELFF. The CDR3 coding sequence is TGTGCCAGCGGGGAGGACACCTTGACAGTTGGGGAGCTGTTTTTT.

Only a few counts were recorded for this clonotype. This CDR3 reads CASSLDPAETQYF. The CDR3 DNA reads TGTGCCAGCAGCTTAGATCCAGCAGAGACCCAGTACTTC. The chain has TRBV7-9 and TRBJ2-5, with D unclear. The CDR3 length is 13 residues. Per germline, CDR1 SEHNR and CDR2 FQNEAQ (reference sequence). V was shortened by 1 base and J by 4 bases, with 7 bases between the two germline ends.